Listed here are 11 T cell receptor beta chains from one sample, sequenced in a study of T cell responses to AZD1222 COVID-19 vaccine. Method: immunoSEQ multiplex PCR; TCRdb's copy keeps in-frame clones and lacks some. The repertoire has tens of thousands of clones, just over 90% of them found once; the top ten carry less than 7%. The specimen comprised peripheral blood, sampled 28 days after the second dose of the MenACWY control vaccine. The receptors here all came from an adult who received the MenACWY meningococcal vaccine as a control.

V is TRBV7-3 and J is TRBJ2-7, with D perhaps matching TRBD1 (6 bases). V was pared by 5 bases and J by 2 bases, with 13 bases between. The germline V gene encodes CDR1 SGHTA and CDR2 FQGTGA. This CDR3 has 14 amino acids. Here the CDR3 reads CASSEDSRTYEQYF. DNA for the CDR3: TGTGCCAGCAGCGAGGACAGCCGGACCTACGAGCAGTACTTC.

V and J are TRBV11-2 and TRBJ2-5, with TRBD2 identical over 10 bases. CDR3 length equals 15 residues. Per germline, CDR1 SGHAT and CDR2 FQNNGV. J was trimmed by 1 base and V by 4 bases; bases with no gene match: 3. CDR3 sequence (DNA): TGTGCCAGCAGCTCCGGACTAGCGGTCCAAGAGACCCAGTACTTC. Translating it yields CASSSGLAVQETQYF. The entire variable domain, with the rest obtained from reference TRBV11-2 and TRBJ2-5, is as follows: EAGVAQSPRYKIIEKRQSVAFWCNPISGHATLYWYQQILGQGPKLLIQFQNNGVVDDSQLPKDRFSAERLKGVDSTLKIQPAKLEDSAVYLCASSSGLAVQETQYFGPGTRLLVL.

The V call is TRBV5-6, the J call TRBJ2-7; D is uncertain. The CDR3 runs 14 residues. Germline loops: CDR1 SGHDT, CDR2 YYEEEE. The germline V and J ends were trimmed by 1 base and 0 bases, with 8 bases remaining between them. In DNA form, the CDR3 reads TGTGCCAGCAGCTTGACCACCAGCTCCTACGAGCAGTACTTC. Translation gives CASSLTTSSYEQYF.

The chain joins TRBV20-1 to TRBJ2-5; D remains ambiguous. The CDR3 consists of 11 residues. The germline CDR1 and CDR2 sequences are DFQATT and SNEGSKA (reference sequence). V was shortened by 0 bases and J by 5 bases, with 4 bases between the two germline ends. The CDR3 sequence: CSARDRETQYF. The DNA for the CDR3 is TGCAGTGCTAGAGATCGGGAGACCCAGTACTTC.

The chain combines TRBV28 with TRBJ1-2; D ambiguous. Looked up from germline, CDR1 is MDHEN and CDR2 is SYDVKM. Trimming took 4 bases from V and 8 from J, leaving 17 bases between them. This CDR3 contains 14 residues. For the CDR3, the DNA is TGTGCCAGCAGTTCCTACGGCCCTCCGGGAGGCTACACCTTC. Amino acid sequence: CASSSYGPPGGYTF.

In its sample, this clone was seen once. V gene TRBV6-5 combines with J gene TRBJ2-7; 8 bases align to TRBD2. In germline, CDR1 is MNHEY, CDR2 SVGAGI. This CDR3 region has 14 residues. V trimming: 8 bases; J trimming: 0 bases; junction bases outside the gene matches: 6. CDR3 nucleotides: TGTGCCAGCGGGACTAGTAGTTACTCCTACGAGCAGTACTTC. Protein sequence: CASGTSSYSYEQYF.

The chain has TRBV9 and TRBJ2-7; 13 nucleotides line up with TRBD2. CDR3 length equals 15 residues. Germline CDR1 and CDR2: SGDLS and YYNGEE. The V and J ends lost 3 bases and 7 bases, in that order; junction bases with no gene match: 7. CDR3: CASSEGLAGSREQYF. The CDR3 DNA reads as TGTGCCAGCAGCGAGGGACTAGCGGGATCCCGGGAGCAGTACTTC.

In this sample, this clone turned up once. The chain employs TRBV7-9 and TRBJ1-1; D is perhaps TRBD1 (6 bases). CDR1 SEHNR and CDR2 FQNEAQ come from the germline V gene (reference sequence). The CDR3 totals 16 residues. The V and J ends lost 4 bases and 0 bases respectively, with 15 bases between them. The CDR3 DNA follows: TGTGCCAGCAGCTCCTCGACAGGACTCATGAACACTGAAGCTTTCTTT. This codes for CASSSSTGLMNTEAFF.

The V call is TRBV5-4, the J call TRBJ2-2; possible D gene TRBD2, 6 bases. The CDR3 sequence is 13 residues long. V lost 5 bases to trimming and J lost 3 bases, with 8 bases between them. CDR1 and CDR2 from the germline V gene are SGHNT and YYREEE (reference sequence). DNA of the CDR3: TGTGCCAGCAGTAGCGGTTACACCGGGGAGCTGTTTTTT. The encoded protein is CASSSGYTGELFF.

J is TRBJ2-1 and V is TRBV19; D might be TRBD2 (6 bases). V was clipped by 9 bases and J by 7 bases, with 22 bases between them. The CDR3 runs 15 residues. Germline CDR1 and CDR2: LNHDA and SQIVND (reference sequence). The CDR3 sequence is CASRKLGGGWNEQFF. Written as DNA, the CDR3 is TGTGCCAGCCGAAAACTGGGAGGAGGTTGGAATGAGCAGTTCTTC.

This chain links TRBV28 with TRBJ2-7, with 8 bases aligning to TRBD1. Germline CDR1 is MDHEN and CDR2 is SYDVKM. This CDR3 has 14 residues. The V and J ends lost 4 bases and 10 bases, in that order; junction bases with no gene match: 12. The CDR3 nucleotides are TGTGCCAGCAGTTCACCGGGACAGGCCAAAGGTCAGTACTTC. This codes for CASSSPGQAKGQYF.